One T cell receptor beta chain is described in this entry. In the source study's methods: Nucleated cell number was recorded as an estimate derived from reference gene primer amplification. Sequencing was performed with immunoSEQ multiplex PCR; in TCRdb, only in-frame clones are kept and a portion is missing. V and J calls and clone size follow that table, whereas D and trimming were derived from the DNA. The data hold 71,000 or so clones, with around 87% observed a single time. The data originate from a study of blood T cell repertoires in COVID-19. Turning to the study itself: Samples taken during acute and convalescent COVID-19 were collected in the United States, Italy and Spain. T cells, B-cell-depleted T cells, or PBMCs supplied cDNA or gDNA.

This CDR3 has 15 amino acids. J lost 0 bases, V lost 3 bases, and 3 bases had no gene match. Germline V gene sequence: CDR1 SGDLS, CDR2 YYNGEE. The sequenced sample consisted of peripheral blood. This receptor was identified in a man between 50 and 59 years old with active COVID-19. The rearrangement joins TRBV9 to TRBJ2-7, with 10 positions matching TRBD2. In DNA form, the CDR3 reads TGTGCCAGCAGCGCGACTAGCGGGTTCTCCTACGAGCAGTACTTC. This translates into CASSATSGFSYEQYF.